This note documents a single T cell receptor beta chain sequence. Generated by immunoSEQ multiplex PCR, the TCRdb table keeps only in-frame clones and is missing some. The sample has over 150,000 clones, approximately 86% seen once. The data belong to a study of cytomegalovirus exposure and HLA in healthy donors. The CDR3 loop spans 17 amino acids. Germline V CDR1 and CDR2: SGHVS, FNYEAQ. The V gene end was trimmed by 3 bases and the J gene end by 0 bases; junction bases not matched to a gene: 6. The receptor comes from a young woman in good health and CMV-seronegative. The V call is TRBV7-6, the J call TRBJ2-7; 12 nucleotides match TRBD1. Specimen: PBMCs. CDR3 in DNA: TGTGCCAGCAGCTTGGGACAGGGGGCGCGTGGCTCCTACGAGCAGTACTTC. It yields the protein CASSLGQGARGSYEQYF.